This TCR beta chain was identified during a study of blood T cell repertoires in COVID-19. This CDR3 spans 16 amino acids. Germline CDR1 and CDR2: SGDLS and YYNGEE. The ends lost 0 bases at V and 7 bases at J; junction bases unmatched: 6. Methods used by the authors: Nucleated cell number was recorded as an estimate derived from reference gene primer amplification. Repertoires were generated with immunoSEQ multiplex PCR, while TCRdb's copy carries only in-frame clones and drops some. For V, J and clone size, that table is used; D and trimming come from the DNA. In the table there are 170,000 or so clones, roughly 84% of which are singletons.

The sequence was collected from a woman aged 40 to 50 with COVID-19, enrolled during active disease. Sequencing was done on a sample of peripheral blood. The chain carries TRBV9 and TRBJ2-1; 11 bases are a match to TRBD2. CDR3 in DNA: TGTGCCAGCAGCGTAGAACAGGCTAGCGGGAGGAATGAGCAGTTCTTC. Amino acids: CASSVEQASGRNEQFF.